This T cell receptor beta chain was sequenced during a study of cytomegalovirus exposure and HLA in healthy donors. Study findings and constraints: Sequencing had likely introduced a cluster of highly shared sequence variants as an artifact.

PCR employed 60 Vbeta and 13 Jbeta primers. Using immunoSEQ multiplex PCR, the repertoire was profiled, and TCRdb retains in-frame clones only, with some absent. The table records approximately 210,000 clones, 70% to 80% of them present only once. The germline V gene has CDR1 SGHNT and CDR2 YENEEA. The ends lost 5 bases at V and 8 bases at J; junction bases unmatched: 8. CDR3 length: 15 amino acids. Healthy bone marrow donors supplied every sample. Turning to this clone: The antigen is unknown.

The sequence derives from a woman aged 30 to 39 in good health and CMV-seropositive. The genes are TRBV11-3 and TRBJ2-1; 11 bases are a match to TRBD2. The specimen was PBMCs. Written as DNA, the CDR3 is TGTGCCAGCAGCCCCGTAGCGGGGGGGTTTGATGAGCAGTTCTTC. It specifies CASSPVAGGFDEQFF.